Following are 12 T cell receptor beta chains from one sample sequenced in a study of shared clonotypes between healthy human individuals. As defined, naive CD8 cells were CD45RO-negative and positively selected for CCR7, with terminally differentiated effector memory CD45RA+ cells excluded. Clones were sequenced by immunoSEQ multiplex PCR, and TCRdb holds only the in-frame ones, with some missing. The table records under 1 million clones, about 96% of them present only once. Sequencing used naive CD8+ T cells sorted from blood. The source is a young man in good health.

The V gene is TRBV4-1, the J gene TRBJ2-7; D is unclear. V was shortened by 0 bases and J by 2 bases, with 14 bases between the two germline ends. The CDR3 is made up of 16 amino acids. CDR1 and CDR2 from the germline V gene are MGHRA and YSYEKL. The CDR3 sequence is CASSQEVVLGPYEQYF. The CDR3 DNA reads TGCGCCAGCAGCCAAGAAGTGGTACTTGGGCCCTACGAGCAGTACTTC.

V gene TRBV11-3 combines with J gene TRBJ2-1; D uncertain. The germline V gene encodes CDR1 SGHNT and CDR2 YENEEA. V lost 4 bases, J lost 3 bases, and 7 bases lay in between. CDR3 length equals 13 residues. The CDR3 DNA reads TGTGCCAGCAGCTCCACCCTCTACAATGAGCAGTTCTTC. Translated: CASSSTLYNEQFF.

CDR3 protein: CASSLGFGTGNEKLFF. The CDR3 region has the DNA TGTGCCAGCAGTTTAGGTTTTGGGACAGGGAATGAAAAACTGTTTTTT. The rearrangement links TRBV27 to TRBJ1-4; 9 bases are shared with TRBD1. CDR3 length: 16 amino acids. Germline CDR1 reads MNHEY; CDR2 reads SMNVEV (reference sequence). J gave up 5 bases and V 2 bases, and 6 bases lay outside the gene matches.

The V call is TRBV7-2, the J call TRBJ2-5, with TRBD2 identical over 9 bases. The V gene's germline CDR1 is SGHTA and CDR2 FQGNSA. J gave up 0 bases and V 1 base, and 3 bases lay outside the gene matches. The CDR3 loop spans 16 amino acids. The CDR3 here is CASSLVSSGNQETQYF. The CDR3, as DNA: TGTGCCAGCAGCTTAGTTTCTAGCGGGAACCAAGAGACCCAGTACTTC.

This chain uses TRBV19 with TRBJ2-7; a weak D match, TRBD1 (5 bases). Germline assignment: CDR1 LNHDA and CDR2 SQIVND (reference sequence). CDR3 size: 15 residues. V lost 6 bases to trimming and J lost 2 bases, with 17 bases between them. This CDR3 is CASSQEQVIPYEQYF. The CDR3 bases are TGTGCCAGTAGCCAGGAACAGGTTATTCCCTACGAGCAGTACTTC.

CDR3 DNA sequence: TGTGCCAGCAGCGTAGGGGACCGGGGAATGAACACTGAAGCTTTCTTT. Translation: CASSVGDRGMNTEAFF. The J gene is TRBJ1-1, the V gene TRBV9; the D gene is possibly TRBD1 (5 bases). V was shortened by 0 bases and J by 0 bases, with 12 bases between the two germline ends. The CDR3 is 16 amino acids. The germline CDR1 and CDR2 sequences are SGDLS and YYNGEE.

V usage is TRBV7-9 and J usage is TRBJ1-5; D gene uncertain. The germline gives CDR1 SEHNR, CDR2 FQNEAQ (reference sequence). With 3 bases removed from V and 9 bases from J, the gap between germline ends came to 9 bases. The CDR3 is made up of 12 amino acids. Here the CDR3 DNA reads TGTGCCAGCAGCTTCCCACAGTCGCCCCAGCATTTT. It is translated as CASSFPQSPQHF.

The genes are TRBV27 and TRBJ2-7; D ambiguous. The ends were cut back, 7 bases at V and 6 bases at J, with 19 bases in the middle. Germline CDR1 reads MNHEY; CDR2 reads SMNVEV (reference sequence). The length of the CDR3 is 14 residues. The CDR3 DNA reads TGTGCCAGCACTCCGCTATCCGGCTTTGGCGAGCAGTACTTC. Translated: CASTPLSGFGEQYF.

This chain connects TRBV27 to TRBJ2-3; D call uncertain. The CDR3 totals 12 residues. V was shortened by 5 bases and J by 4 bases, with 7 bases between the two germline ends. Per germline, CDR1 MNHEY and CDR2 SMNVEV (reference sequence). CDR3 amino acids: CASSRVADTQYF. The CDR3 region has the DNA TGTGCCAGCAGTAGAGTCGCAGATACGCAGTATTTT.

The V call is TRBV14, the J call TRBJ1-3; no clear D gene. CDR3 size: 17 residues. V gave up 5 bases and J gave up 2 bases, with 19 bases separating them. Germline loops: CDR1 SGHDN, CDR2 FVKESK. CDR3 in DNA: TGTGCCAGCAGCGTACGATTTGAGGTTTTTGCTGGAAACACCATATATTTT. Amino acids: CASSVRFEVFAGNTIYF.

This chain joins TRBV5-1 and TRBJ2-7; no clear D gene. The CDR3 covers 11 residues. Deletions cut 1 base from V and 7 bases from J, with 6 bases between. Germline values: CDR1 SGHRS, CDR2 YFSETQ. The CDR3 DNA follows: TGCGCCAGCAGCTTGTTCGGGGAGCAGTACTTC. Protein sequence: CASSLFGEQYF.

The V and J genes are TRBV10-3 and TRBJ1-2, with 10 bases matching TRBD1. Germline values: CDR1 ENHRY, CDR2 SYGVKD. This CDR3 has 15 amino acids. After removal of 3 bases from V and 1 base from J, the junction contained 2 bases not matched to a gene. The CDR3 DNA reads as TGTGCCATCAGTGAAGGACAGGGGGATAACTATGGCTACACCTTC. Protein sequence: CAISEGQGDNYGYTF.